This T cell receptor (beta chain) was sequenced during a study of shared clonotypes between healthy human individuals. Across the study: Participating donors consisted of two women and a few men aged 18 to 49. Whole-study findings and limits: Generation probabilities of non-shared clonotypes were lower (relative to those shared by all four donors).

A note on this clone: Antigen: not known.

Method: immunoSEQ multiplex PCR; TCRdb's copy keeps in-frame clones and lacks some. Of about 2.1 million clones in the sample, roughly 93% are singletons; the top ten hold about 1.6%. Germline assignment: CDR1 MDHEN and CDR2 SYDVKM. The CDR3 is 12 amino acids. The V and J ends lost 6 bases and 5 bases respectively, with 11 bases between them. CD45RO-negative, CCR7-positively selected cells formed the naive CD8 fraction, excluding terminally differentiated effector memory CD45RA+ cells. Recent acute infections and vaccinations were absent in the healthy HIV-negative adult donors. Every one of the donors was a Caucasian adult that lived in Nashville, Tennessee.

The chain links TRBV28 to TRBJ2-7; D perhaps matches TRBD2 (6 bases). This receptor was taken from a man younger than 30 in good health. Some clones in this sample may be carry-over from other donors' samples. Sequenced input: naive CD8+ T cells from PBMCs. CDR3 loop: CASSLTRNEQYF. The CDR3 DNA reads TGTGCCAGCAGCCTGACTAGGAACGAGCAGTACTTC.